This T cell receptor (beta chain) emerged from a study of human T cells and chemical hapten exposure. Study-wide results and caveats: Expanded TCRs clustered into significantly more large CDR3 similarity groups than controls, the analysis revealed.

Sample time point: pre-sensitization, week 0. The treatment is: therapeutic diphenylcyclopropenone sensitization with weekly scalp DPC. TCRdb redid the calling of the RACE reads with MiXCR, one entry per CDR3 protein. Among 150,000 to 200,000 distinct CDR3 sequences listed, about 31% were seen once. Notes on this clonotype: Its antigen remains unidentified.

The TCR was taken from a woman between 25 and 40 years old with alopecia areata. Some clones in this sample may be carry-over from other donors' samples. The sample was whole blood, taken in connection with sensitization to the hapten diphenylcyclopropenone (DPC).

CDR3 nucleotide sequence: TGTGCCAGCTCACCTTTAGCGGGGGGCCACGCAGATACGCAGTATTTT. It encodes CASSPLAGGHADTQYF. The chain joins TRBV18 to TRBJ2-3; 10 nucleotides line up with TRBD2. The J segment lost 4 bases and the V segment lost 3 bases, leaving 7 bases of the junction unmatched. CDR1 KGHSH and CDR2 LQKENI come from the germline V gene. This CDR3 spans 16 amino acids. The full variable domain, in which reference TRBV18 and TRBJ2-3 provide the parts outside the CDR3, is NAGVMQNPRHLVRRRGQEARLRCSPMKGHSHVYWYRQLPEEGLKFMVYLQKENIIDESGMPKERFSAEFPKEGPSILRIQQVVRGDSAAYFCASSPLAGGHADTQYFGPGTRLTVL.